This T cell receptor beta chain derives from a study of post-analysis software for immune sequencing data. The wider study: In terms of disease course, relapsing-remitting, secondary progressive and progressive-relapsing multiple sclerosis were included. Whole-study results and caveats: Multiple sclerosis was associated with a significant reduction in normalized Chao1 diversity relative to controls. The five TRBV segments detected at higher frequency in patients than in controls included TRBV5-6, TRBV5-1 and TRBV20-1.

The CDR3 contains 13 residues. Germline V lookup: CDR1 DFQATT, CDR2 SNEGSKA (reference sequence). TCR beta cDNA libraries included unique molecular identifiers. TCRdb processed the PCR reads anew with MiXCR; each CDR3 protein has one entry. The repertoire has hundreds of thousands of distinct CDR3 sequences, roughly 50% of them found once; the top ten carry approximately 4.3%. This clonotype came up a few times. What it binds is not known. This sequence originates from a girl aged 5-17 years with multiple sclerosis. What was sequenced was blood. The chain couples TRBV20-1 to TRBJ2-5, with D perhaps TRBD2 (7 bases). The end of the DNA aligns better with TRBJ2-7, so the J call may be wrong. CDR3 DNA: TGCAGTGCTCAATCAGGGGAGGGGATCGAGCAGTACTTC. It yields the protein CSAQSGEGIEQYF.